A single T cell receptor (beta chain) is shown here with its context. Its target is not known. Sequencing used immunoSEQ multiplex PCR; TCRdb keeps in-frame clones, though not all of them. There are about 130,000 clones in the sample; approximately 95% occur only once, and 6% to 7.5% lies in the top ten. Second-dose groups at about 4 or about 12 weeks were pooled. Trimming removed 6 bases at V and 5 bases at J, with 7 bases between. This CDR3 contains 11 residues. The data originate from a study of T cell responses to AZD1222 COVID-19 vaccine. Study findings and constraints: It should be noted that donors were predominantly white British and more often female, and clonal diversity was possibly underestimated. CD4 TCRs covered the whole spike, strongest at regions 160-218 and 743-854.

The source is an adult who received the AZD1222 COVID-19 vaccine. Sequencing used peripheral blood, obtained 28 days after the second AZD1222 dose. V is TRBV12-3 or TRBV12-4 and J is TRBJ1-1; possible D gene TRBD1, 5 bases. CDR3 in amino acids: CASRQGTEAFF. In nucleotides, the CDR3 is TGTGCCAGCAGGCAGGGTACTGAAGCTTTCTTT.